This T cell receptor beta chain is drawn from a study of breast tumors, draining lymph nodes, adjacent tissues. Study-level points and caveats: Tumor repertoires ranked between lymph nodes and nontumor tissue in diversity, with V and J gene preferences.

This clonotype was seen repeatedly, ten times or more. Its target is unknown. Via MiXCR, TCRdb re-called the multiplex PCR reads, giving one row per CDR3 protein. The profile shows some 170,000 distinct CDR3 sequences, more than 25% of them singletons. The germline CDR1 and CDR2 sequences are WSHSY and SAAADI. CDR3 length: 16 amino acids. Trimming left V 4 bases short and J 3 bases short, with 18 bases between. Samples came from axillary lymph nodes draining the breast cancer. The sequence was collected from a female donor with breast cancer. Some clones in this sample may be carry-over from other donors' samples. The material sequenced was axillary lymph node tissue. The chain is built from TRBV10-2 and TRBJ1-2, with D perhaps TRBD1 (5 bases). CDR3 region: CASSAVRDRRDYGYTF. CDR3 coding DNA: TGCGCCAGCAGTGCGGTCAGGGATAGGAGGGACTATGGCTACACCTTC.